This T cell receptor (beta chain) was captured in a study of T cells in Graves' hyperthyroidism and ophthalmopathy. Template material for amplifying TCR beta CDR3 regions consisted of RNA transcripts. First-round RT-PCR targeting the TCR CDR3 was performed with the HTBI primer set. One entry per CDR3 protein results from TCRdb running MiXCR on the multiplex PCR reads. The sample contains about 420,000 distinct CDR3 sequences, approximately 15% of which appear only once. Overall study findings and caveats: Ophthalmopathy was predicted by the model a median of about 6.7 months ahead of onset.

V shed 3 bases and J 6 bases; nucleotides not matched to a gene: 3. Per the germline V gene, CDR1 is MNHNS and CDR2 is SASEGT. The CDR3 loop spans 13 amino acids. This clonotype has a count of ten or more. Its antigen is as yet unknown. Criteria for exclusion of patients were uncontrolled infection, other autoimmune disease, pregnancy or lactation. Input material: blood. This rearrangement joins TRBV6-1 to TRBJ1-1; TRBD1 matches at 8 bases. The sequence came from a woman in her late teens or twenties with Graves' hyperthyroidism. CDR3: CASSETGVPEAFF. The CDR3 nucleotides read TGTGCCAGCAGTGAGACAGGGGTCCCTGAAGCTTTCTTT.